This T cell receptor (beta chain) came from a study of shared clonotypes between healthy human individuals. A CD45RA+ naive subset and a CD45RA-negative memory subset were split from CD4+ cells. Method: immunoSEQ multiplex PCR; TCRdb's copy keeps in-frame clones and lacks some. This table has 2.3 million or so clones, about 92% appearing once. Trimming stripped 9 bases from V and 6 bases from J, with 15 bases between. CDR3 size: 12 residues. Germline loops: CDR1 LNHDA, CDR2 SQIVND (reference sequence). General study points: Across a handful of donors, naive CD4 shared 5% to 5.5%, naive CD8 more than 3%, memory CD4 about 2.4%, memory CD8 0.4%.

About this clone itself: Its specificity is unknown.

The receptor was isolated from a man aged 18 to 30 in good health. Some clones in this sample may be carry-over from other donors' samples. The specimen sequenced was naive CD4+ T cells from PBMCs. As to subset: CD45RA+ positively selected. The chain has TRBV19 and TRBJ2-7, with a weak D call TRBD1 (6 bases). The CDR3 DNA is TGTGCCAGCCATTCCAGGGGAAGCGAGCAGTACTTC. Translating gives CASHSRGSEQYF.